A selection of T cell receptor beta chains follows, all from one sample in a study of early T cells in non-severe SARS-CoV-2 infection. MiXCR, applied by TCRdb to the 5' RACE reads, yields one record per CDR3 protein. The table shows 60,000 to 75,000 distinct CDR3 sequences, with around 10% occurring only once. Sample: whole blood. Receptors were obtained from an adult who was a healthcare worker with PCR-confirmed SARS-CoV-2 infection or an uninfected control (not recorded which). CDR3s include the opening cysteine and the closing phenylalanine or tryptophan. The D gene is left open where the match is weak. For some rows the clone size is stated as once, few or many, or as a class when expanded; others skip it.

size: many
V: TRBV27
D: .
J: TRBJ1-1
CDR3: CASSFHFKKTEAFF
DNA: TGTGCCAGCAGTTTCCACTTCAAGAAGACTGAAGCTTTCTTT

size: many
V: TRBV11-2
D: .
J: TRBJ2-2
CDR3: CASSRVHTGELFF
DNA: TGTGCCAGCAGCCGAGTCCACACCGGGGAGCTGTTTTTT

size: .
V: TRBV5-1
D: .
J: TRBJ2-5
CDR3: CASSLYSAPAETQYF
DNA: TGCGCCAGCAGCTTATATTCCGCCCCAGCCGAGACCCAGTACTTC

size: .
V: TRBV11-2
D: .
J: TRBJ2-4
CDR3: CASSPVGTKNIQYF
DNA: TGTGCCAGCAGCCCCGTTGGGACTAAAAACATTCAGTACTTC

size: many
V: TRBV20-1
D: .
J: TRBJ1-1
CDR3: CSARARNTEAFF
DNA: TGCAGTGCTAGAGCACGGAACACTGAAGCTTTCTTT

size: many
V: TRBV12-5
D: .
J: TRBJ1-1
CDR3: CASGSPRQAAPVNTEAFF
DNA: TGTGCTAGTGGTTCACCCAGACAGGCCGCCCCTGTGAACACTGAAGCTTTCTTT

size: few
V: TRBV21-1
D: .
J: TRBJ1-4
CDR3: CASSKSIRGLGTNEKLFF
DNA: TGTGCCAGCAGCAAGAGTATCAGGGGGCTCGGTACTAATGAAAAACTGTTTTTT

size: few
V: TRBV11-2
D: TRBD2
J: TRBJ2-2
CDR3: CAVWASGRAGELFF
DNA: TGTGCCGTCTGGGCTAGCGGGAGGGCCGGGGAGCTGTTTTTT

size: .
V: TRBV11-3
D: .
J: TRBJ2-2
CDR3: CASSLFGQTTGELFF
DNA: TGTGCCAGCAGCTTATTCGGCCAGACAACCGGGGAGCTGTTTTTT

size: many
V: TRBV5-5
D: .
J: TRBJ2-7
CDR3: CASTQNSYEQYF
DNA: TGTGCCAGCACCCAAAATTCCTACGAGCAGTACTTC

size: many
V: TRBV25-1
D: TRBD2
J: TRBJ2-7
CDR3: CASSGRLAYEQYF
DNA: TGTGCCAGCAGTGGAAGACTAGCTTACGAGCAGTACTTC

size: .
V: TRBV25-1
D: .
J: TRBJ2-7
CDR3: CASSSGAGYEQYF
DNA: TGTGCCAGCAGTTCGGGGGCGGGGTACGAGCAGTACTTC